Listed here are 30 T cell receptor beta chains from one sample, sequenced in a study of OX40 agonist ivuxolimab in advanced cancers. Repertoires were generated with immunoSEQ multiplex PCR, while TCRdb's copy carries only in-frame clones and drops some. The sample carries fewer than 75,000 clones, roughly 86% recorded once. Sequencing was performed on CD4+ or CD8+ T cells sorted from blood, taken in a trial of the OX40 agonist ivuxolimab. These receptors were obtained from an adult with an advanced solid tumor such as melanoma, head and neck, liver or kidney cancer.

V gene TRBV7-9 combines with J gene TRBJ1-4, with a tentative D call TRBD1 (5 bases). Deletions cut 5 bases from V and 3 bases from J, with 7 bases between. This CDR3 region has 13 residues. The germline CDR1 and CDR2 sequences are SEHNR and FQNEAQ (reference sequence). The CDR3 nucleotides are TGTGCCAGCAGCACGGGACCTAATGAAAAACTGTTTTTT. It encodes CASSTGPNEKLFF.

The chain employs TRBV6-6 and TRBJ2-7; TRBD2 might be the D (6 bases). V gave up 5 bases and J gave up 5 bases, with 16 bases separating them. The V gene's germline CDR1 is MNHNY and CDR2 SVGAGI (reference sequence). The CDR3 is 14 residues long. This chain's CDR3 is CASSQRHGRDEQYF. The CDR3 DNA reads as TGTGCCAGCAGTCAGAGACACGGGAGAGACGAGCAGTACTTC.

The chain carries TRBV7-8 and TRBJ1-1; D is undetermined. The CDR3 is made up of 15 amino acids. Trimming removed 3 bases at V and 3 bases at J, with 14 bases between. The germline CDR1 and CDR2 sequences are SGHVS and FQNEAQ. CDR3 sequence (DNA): TGTGCCAGCAGCTTTAGACATTCCCGGGACACTGAAGCTTTCTTT. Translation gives CASSFRHSRDTEAFF.

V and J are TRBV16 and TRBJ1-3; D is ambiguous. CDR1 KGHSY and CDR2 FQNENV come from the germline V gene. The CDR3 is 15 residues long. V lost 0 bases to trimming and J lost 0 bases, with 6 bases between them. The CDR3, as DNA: TGTGCCAGCAGCCAATCCCGCAGCTCTGGAAACACCATATATTTT. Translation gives CASSQSRSSGNTIYF.

The CDR3 protein is CASSSSGRANEQFF. CDR3 coding DNA: TGTGCCAGCAGCTCTAGCGGGAGGGCCAATGAGCAGTTCTTC. The rearrangement uses TRBV7-2 and TRBJ2-1; 12 nucleotides agree with TRBD2. J lost 6 bases, V lost 4 bases, and 1 base had no gene match. This CDR3 is 14 amino acids long. Germline CDR1 SGHTA, CDR2 FQGNSA.

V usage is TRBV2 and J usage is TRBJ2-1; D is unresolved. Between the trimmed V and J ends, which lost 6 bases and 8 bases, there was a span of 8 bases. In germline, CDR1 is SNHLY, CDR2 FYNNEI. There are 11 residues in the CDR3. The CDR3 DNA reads TGTGCCAGCAGCGTAGCCTATGAGCAGTTCTTC. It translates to CASSVAYEQFF. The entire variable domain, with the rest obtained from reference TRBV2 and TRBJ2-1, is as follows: EPEVTQTPSHQVTQMGQEVILRCVPISNHLYFYWYRQILGQKVEFLVSFYNNEISEKSEIFDDQFSVERPDGSNFTLKIRSTKLEDSAMYFCASSVAYEQFFGPGTRLTVL.

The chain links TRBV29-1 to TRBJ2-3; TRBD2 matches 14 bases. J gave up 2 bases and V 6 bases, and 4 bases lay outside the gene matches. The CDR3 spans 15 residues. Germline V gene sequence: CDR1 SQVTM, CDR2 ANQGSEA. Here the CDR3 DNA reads TGCAGCGTGATGACTAGCGGGAGGGTCACAGATACGCAGTATTTT. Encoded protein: CSVMTSGRVTDTQYF.

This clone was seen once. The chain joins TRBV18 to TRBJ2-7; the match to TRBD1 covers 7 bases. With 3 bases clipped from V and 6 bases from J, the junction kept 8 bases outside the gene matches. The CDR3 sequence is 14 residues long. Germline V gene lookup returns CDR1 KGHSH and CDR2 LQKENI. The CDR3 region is CASSPDGQATEQYF. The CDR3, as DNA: TGTGCCAGCTCACCTGACGGACAGGCGACCGAGCAGTACTTC.

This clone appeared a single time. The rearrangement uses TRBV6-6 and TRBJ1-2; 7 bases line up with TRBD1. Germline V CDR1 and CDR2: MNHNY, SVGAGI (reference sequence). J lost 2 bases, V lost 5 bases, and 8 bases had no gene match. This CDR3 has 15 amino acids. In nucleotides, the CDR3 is TGTGCCAGCAGTATCACCGGGACAGCGAACTATGGCTACACCTTC. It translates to CASSITGTANYGYTF.

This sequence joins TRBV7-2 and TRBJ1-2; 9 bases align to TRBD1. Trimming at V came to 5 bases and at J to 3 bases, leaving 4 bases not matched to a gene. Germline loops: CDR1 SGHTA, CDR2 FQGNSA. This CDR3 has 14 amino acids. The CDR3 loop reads CASSSGQGYYGYTF. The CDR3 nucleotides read TGTGCCAGCAGCAGCGGACAGGGGTACTATGGCTACACCTTC. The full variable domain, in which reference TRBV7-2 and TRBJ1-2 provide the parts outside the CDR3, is GAGVSQSPSNKVTEKGKDVELRCDPISGHTALYWYRQSLGQGLEFLIYFQGNSAPDKSGLPSDRFSAERTGGSVSTLTIQRTQQEDSAVYLCASSSGQGYYGYTFGSGTRLTVV.

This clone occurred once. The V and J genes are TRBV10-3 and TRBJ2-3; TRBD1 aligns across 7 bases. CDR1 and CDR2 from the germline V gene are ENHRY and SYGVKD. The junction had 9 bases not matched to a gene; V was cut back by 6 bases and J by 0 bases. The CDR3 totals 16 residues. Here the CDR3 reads CAIRNRQGPSTDTQYF. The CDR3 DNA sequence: TGTGCCATCAGAAACAGACAGGGACCAAGCACAGATACGCAGTATTTT.

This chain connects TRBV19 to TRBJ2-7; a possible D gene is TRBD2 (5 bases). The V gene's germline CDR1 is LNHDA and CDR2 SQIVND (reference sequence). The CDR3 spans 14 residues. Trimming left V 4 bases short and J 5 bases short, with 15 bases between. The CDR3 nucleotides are TGTGCCAGTAGTACGAGGGAAAAAAGGGACGAGCAGTACTTC. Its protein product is CASSTREKRDEQYF. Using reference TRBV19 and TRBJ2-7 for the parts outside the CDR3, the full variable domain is DGGITQSPKYLFRKEGQNVTLSCEQNLNHDAMYWYRQDPGQGLRLIYYSQIVNDFQKGDIAEGYSVSREKKESFPLTVTSAQKNPTAFYLCASSTREKRDEQYFGPGTRLTVT.

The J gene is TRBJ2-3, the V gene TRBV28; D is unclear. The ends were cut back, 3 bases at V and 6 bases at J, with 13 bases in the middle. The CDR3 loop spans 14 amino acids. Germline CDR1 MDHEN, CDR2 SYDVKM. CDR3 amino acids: CASSFPNPRDTQYF. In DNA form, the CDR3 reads TGTGCCAGCAGTTTCCCCAACCCTAGGGATACGCAGTATTTT.

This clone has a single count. The CDR3 loop is CASSQDRLPNEKLFF. The CDR3 nucleotides read TGTGCCAGCAGCCAAGACAGGCTTCCTAATGAAAAACTGTTTTTT. The rearrangement links TRBV4-2 to TRBJ1-4; D uncertain. The CDR3 is 15 amino acids. The V end lost 0 bases, the J end lost 3 bases, and 8 bases lay between the germline ends. From germline, CDR1 is LGHNA and CDR2 YNFKEQ.

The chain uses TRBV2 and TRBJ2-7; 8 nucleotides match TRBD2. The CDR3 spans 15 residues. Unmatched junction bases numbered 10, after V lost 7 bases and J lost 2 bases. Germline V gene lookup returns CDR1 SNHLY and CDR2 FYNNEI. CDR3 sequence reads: CASNLESGGPYEQYF. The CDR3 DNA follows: TGTGCCAGCAACCTAGAAAGCGGGGGCCCCTACGAGCAGTACTTC.

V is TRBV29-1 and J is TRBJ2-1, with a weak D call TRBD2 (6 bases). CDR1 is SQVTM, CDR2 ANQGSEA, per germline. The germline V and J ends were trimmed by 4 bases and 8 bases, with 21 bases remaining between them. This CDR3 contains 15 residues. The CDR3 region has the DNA TGCAGCGTTGGAGTAGCGGAGCGAGCTCAGCATGAGCAGTTCTTC. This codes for CSVGVAERAQHEQFF.

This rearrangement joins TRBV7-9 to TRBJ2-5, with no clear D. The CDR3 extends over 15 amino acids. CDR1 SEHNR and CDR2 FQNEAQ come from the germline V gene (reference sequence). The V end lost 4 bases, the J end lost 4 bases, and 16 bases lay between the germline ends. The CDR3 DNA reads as TGTGCCAGCAGCTCTGGGTCGTGGAGTACAGAGACCCAGTACTTC. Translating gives CASSSGSWSTETQYF.

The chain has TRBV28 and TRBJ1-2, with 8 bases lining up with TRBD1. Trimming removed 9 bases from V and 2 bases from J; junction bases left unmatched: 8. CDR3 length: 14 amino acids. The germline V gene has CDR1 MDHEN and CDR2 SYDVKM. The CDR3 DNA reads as TGTGCCAGTCGCACAGGGGGGGCGAACTATGGCTACACCTTC. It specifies CASRTGGANYGYTF.

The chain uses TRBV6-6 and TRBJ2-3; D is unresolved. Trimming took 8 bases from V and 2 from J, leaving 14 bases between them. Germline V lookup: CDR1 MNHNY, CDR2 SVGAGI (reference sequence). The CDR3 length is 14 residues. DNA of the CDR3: TGTGCCAGCCAAGTAGCAGTTTTCACAGATACGCAGTATTTT. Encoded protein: CASQVAVFTDTQYF.

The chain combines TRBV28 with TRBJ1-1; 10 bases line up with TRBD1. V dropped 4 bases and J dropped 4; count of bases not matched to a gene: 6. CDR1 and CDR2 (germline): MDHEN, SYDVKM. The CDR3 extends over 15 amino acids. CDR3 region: CASSSGDRGGTEAFF. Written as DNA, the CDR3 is TGTGCCAGCAGTTCGGGGGACAGGGGCGGCACTGAAGCTTTCTTT.

The CDR3 DNA follows: TGTGCCAGCAGCCCTGCGACTAGCGAGTCCAAAAACATTCAGTACTTC. This codes for CASSPATSESKNIQYF. This rearrangement joins TRBV4-2 to TRBJ2-4; 8 positions match TRBD2. The germline V gene has CDR1 LGHNA and CDR2 YNFKEQ. Trimming took 4 bases from V and 2 from J; bases not matched to a gene: 7. The CDR3 length is 16 residues.

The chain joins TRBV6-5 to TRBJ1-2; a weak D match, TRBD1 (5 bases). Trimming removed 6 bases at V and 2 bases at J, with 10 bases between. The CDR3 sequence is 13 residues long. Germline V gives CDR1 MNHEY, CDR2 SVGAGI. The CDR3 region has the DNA TGTGCCAGCAGATCCGGGACCAACTATGGCTACACCTTC. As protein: CASRSGTNYGYTF.

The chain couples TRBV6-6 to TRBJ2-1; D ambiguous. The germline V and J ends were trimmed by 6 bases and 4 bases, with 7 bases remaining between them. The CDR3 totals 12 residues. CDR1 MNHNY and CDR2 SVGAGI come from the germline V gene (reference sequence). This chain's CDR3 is CASSLQYNEQFF. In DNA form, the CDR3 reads TGTGCCAGCAGCCTACAATACAATGAGCAGTTCTTC.

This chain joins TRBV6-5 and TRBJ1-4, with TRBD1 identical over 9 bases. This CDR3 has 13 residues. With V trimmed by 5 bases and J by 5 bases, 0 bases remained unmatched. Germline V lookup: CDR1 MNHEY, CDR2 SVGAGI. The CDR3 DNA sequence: TGTGCCAGCAGTGGGACAGGGAATGAAAAACTGTTTTTT. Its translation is CASSGTGNEKLFF.

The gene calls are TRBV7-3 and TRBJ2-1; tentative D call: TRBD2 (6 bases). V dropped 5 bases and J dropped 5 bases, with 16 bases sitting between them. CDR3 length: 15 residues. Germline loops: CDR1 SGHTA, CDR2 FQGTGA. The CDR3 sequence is CASSPLMGGDNEQFF. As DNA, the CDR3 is TGTGCCAGCAGCCCCCTAATGGGGGGAGACAATGAGCAGTTCTTC. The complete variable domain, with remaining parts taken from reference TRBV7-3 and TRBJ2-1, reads GAGVSQTPSNKVTEKGKYVELRCDPISGHTALYWYRQSLGQGPEFLIYFQGTGAADDSGLPNDRFFAVRPEGSVSTLKIQRTERGDSAVYLCASSPLMGGDNEQFFGPGTRLTVL.

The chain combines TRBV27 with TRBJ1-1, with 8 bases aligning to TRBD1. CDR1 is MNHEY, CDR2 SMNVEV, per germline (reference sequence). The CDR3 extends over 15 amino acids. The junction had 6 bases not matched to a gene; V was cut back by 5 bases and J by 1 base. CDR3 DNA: TGTGCCAGCAGTCTCCGACAGGGGTGGAACACTGAAGCTTTCTTT. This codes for CASSLRQGWNTEAFF.

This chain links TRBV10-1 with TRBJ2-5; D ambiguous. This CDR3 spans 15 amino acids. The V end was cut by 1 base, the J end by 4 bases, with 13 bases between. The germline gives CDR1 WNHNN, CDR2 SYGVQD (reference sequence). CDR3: CASSEYSNRRETQYF. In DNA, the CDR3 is TGCGCCAGCAGTGAGTATAGCAACCGAAGAGAGACCCAGTACTTC.

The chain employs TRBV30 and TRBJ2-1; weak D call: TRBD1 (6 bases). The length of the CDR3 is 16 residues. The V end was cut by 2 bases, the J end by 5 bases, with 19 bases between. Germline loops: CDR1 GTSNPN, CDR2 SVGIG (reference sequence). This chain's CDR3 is CAWSLVFFSGDNEQFF. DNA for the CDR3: TGTGCCTGGAGTTTAGTTTTTTTTTCAGGGGACAATGAGCAGTTCTTC.

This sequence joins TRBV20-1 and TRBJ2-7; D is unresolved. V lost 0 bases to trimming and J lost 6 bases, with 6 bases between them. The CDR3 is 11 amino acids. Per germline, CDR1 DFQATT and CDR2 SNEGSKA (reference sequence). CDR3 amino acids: CSARDSGEQYF. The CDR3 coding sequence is TGCAGTGCTAGAGACTCAGGCGAGCAGTACTTC.

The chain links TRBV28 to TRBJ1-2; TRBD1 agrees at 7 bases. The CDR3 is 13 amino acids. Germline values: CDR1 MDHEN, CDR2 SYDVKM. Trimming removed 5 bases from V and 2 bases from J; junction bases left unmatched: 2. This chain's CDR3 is CASSLQGNYGYTF. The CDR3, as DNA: TGTGCCAGCAGTCTACAGGGGAACTATGGCTACACCTTC.